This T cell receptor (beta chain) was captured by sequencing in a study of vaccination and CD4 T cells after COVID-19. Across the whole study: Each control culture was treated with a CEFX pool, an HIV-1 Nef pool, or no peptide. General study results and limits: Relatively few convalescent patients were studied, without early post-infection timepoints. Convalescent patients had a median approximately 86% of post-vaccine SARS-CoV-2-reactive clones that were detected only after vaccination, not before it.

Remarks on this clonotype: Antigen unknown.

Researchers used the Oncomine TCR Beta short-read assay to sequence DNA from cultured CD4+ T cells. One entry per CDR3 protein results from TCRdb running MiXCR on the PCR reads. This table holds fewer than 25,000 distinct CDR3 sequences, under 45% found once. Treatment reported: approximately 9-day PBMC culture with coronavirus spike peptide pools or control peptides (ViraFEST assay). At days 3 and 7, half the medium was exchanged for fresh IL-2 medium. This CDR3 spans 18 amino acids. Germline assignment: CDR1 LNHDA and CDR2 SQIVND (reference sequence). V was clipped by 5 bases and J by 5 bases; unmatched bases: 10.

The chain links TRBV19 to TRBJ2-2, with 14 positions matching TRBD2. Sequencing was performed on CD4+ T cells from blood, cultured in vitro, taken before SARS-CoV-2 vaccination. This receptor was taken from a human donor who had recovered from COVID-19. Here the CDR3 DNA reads TGTGCCAGTAGTGGAAGGGGACTAGCGGGAGTAAAGACCGGGGAGCTGTTTTTT. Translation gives CASSGRGLAGVKTGELFF.